These 7 T cell receptor beta chains were sequenced from one sample in a study of OX40 agonist ivuxolimab in advanced cancers. TCRdb's copy holds only in-frame clones and misses some; the assay was immunoSEQ multiplex PCR. Seen here are 20,000 to 25,000 clones, 84% observed once, and the top ten hold roughly 30%. Material: CD4+ or CD8+ T cells sorted from blood, obtained in a trial of the OX40 agonist ivuxolimab. These receptors all stem from an adult with an advanced solid tumor such as melanoma, head and neck, liver or kidney cancer.

This clone was observed at least ten times. This chain connects TRBV27 to TRBJ1-2, with D maybe TRBD1 (5 bases). V was shortened by 2 bases and J by 4 bases, with 11 bases between the two germline ends. CDR3 size: 14 residues. Germline V gives CDR1 MNHEY, CDR2 SMNVEV (reference sequence). This chain's CDR3 is CASSLGGSGYGYTF. The DNA of the CDR3 is TGTGCCAGCAGTTTAGGGGGGTCCGGCTATGGCTACACCTTC.

The chain is built from TRBV6-5 and TRBJ1-1; possible D gene TRBD1, 5 bases. The CDR3 is 15 amino acids. Trimming shortened V by 6 bases and J by 0 bases, and 14 bases separated the two germline ends. Per the germline V gene, CDR1 is MNHEY and CDR2 is SVGAGI. The CDR3: CASSRRGGVNTEAFF. In DNA, the CDR3 is TGTGCCAGCAGCCGCCGGGGGGGGGTGAACACTGAAGCTTTCTTT.

The chain employs TRBV5-6 and TRBJ2-3; TRBD2 matches 7 bases. Trimming removed 4 bases from V and 3 bases from J; junction bases left unmatched: 17. The CDR3 covers 18 residues. Germline V CDR1 and CDR2: SGHDT, YYEEEE. The CDR3 region is CASSPTLPSGIGTDTQYF. CDR3 sequence (DNA): TGTGCCAGCAGCCCGACTCTTCCCAGCGGGATCGGGACAGATACGCAGTATTTT.

The genes are TRBV4-1 and TRBJ2-7; 10 bases agree with TRBD2. Trimming removed 0 bases from V and 4 bases from J; junction bases left unmatched: 3. Per the germline V gene, CDR1 is MGHRA and CDR2 is YSYEKL. The CDR3 covers 15 residues. This CDR3 is CASSQEERGGYEQYF. Here the CDR3 DNA reads TGCGCCAGCAGCCAAGAGGAGCGGGGGGGGTACGAGCAGTACTTC.

V gene TRBV27 combines with J gene TRBJ1-5; D is unclear. The CDR3 runs 16 residues. From germline, CDR1 is MNHEY and CDR2 SMNVEV (reference sequence). V was cut by 0 bases and J by 10 bases, with 19 bases left in between. The CDR3 here is CASSLSIGENVLPQHF. The CDR3 DNA is TGTGCCAGCAGTTTATCAATTGGAGAAAATGTTCTACCCCAGCATTTT.

This clone has just one count. CDR3 sequence (DNA): TGTGCCAGCAGTCCCGGGGCATGGGGTGAAAAACTGTTTTTT. Amino acids: CASSPGAWGEKLFF. The chain links TRBV25-1 to TRBJ1-4, with D perhaps TRBD1 (5 bases). V lost 5 bases to trimming and J lost 7 bases, with 14 bases between them. CDR1 and CDR2 from the germline V gene are MGHDK and SYGVNS. The CDR3 spans 14 residues.

The chain combines TRBV9 with TRBJ2-7, with a tentative D call TRBD1 (7 bases). CDR1 and CDR2 (germline): SGDLS, YYNGEE. Trimming stripped 0 bases from V and 6 bases from J, with 13 bases between. The CDR3 is 14 amino acids. The chain's CDR3 is CASSVGGAGGEQYF. The CDR3 DNA follows: TGTGCCAGCAGCGTAGGCGGGGCAGGGGGCGAGCAGTACTTC.